This TCR beta chain comes out of a study of shared clonotypes between healthy human individuals. Clones were read by immunoSEQ multiplex PCR, and TCRdb kept only the in-frame ones, dropping some. The sample shows 1.4 million or so clones, about 98.5% of them seen only once. CDR1 and CDR2 from the germline V gene are SEHNR and FQNEAQ (reference sequence). The CDR3 is 13 residues long. V lost 3 bases and J lost 2, with 8 bases in between. The study's findings and limits: All-four-donor shared clonotypes had higher generation probabilities than non-shared clonotypes did. In a few donors, approximately 5% of naive CD4 clonotypes appeared in common.

This clone was picked up one time. Its antigen is still unknown. This clonotype originated in a young man in good health. The J gene is TRBJ2-7, the V gene TRBV7-9; TRBD2 is a possible D gene (5 bases). What was sequenced was naive CD4+ T cells sorted from blood. Subset indicated: CD45RA+ positively selected. The CDR3 coding sequence is TGTGCCAGCAGCTTCGGAGGCGCCTACGAGCAGTACTTC. Its translation is CASSFGGAYEQYF.